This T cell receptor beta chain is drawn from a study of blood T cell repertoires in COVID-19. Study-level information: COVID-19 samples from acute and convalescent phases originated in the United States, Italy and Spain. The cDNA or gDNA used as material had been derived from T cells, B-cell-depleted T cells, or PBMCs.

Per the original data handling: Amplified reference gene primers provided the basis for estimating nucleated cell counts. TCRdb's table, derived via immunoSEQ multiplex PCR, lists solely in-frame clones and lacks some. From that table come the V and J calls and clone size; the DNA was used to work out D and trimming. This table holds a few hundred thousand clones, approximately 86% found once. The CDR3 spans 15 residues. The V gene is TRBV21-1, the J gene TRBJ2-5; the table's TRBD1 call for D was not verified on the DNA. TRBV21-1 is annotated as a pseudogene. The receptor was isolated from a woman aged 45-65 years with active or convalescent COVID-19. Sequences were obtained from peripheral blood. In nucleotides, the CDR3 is TGTGCCAGCAGCAAAGAGGGGCAGGTCCAAGAGACCCAGTACTTC. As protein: CASSKEGQVQETQYF.